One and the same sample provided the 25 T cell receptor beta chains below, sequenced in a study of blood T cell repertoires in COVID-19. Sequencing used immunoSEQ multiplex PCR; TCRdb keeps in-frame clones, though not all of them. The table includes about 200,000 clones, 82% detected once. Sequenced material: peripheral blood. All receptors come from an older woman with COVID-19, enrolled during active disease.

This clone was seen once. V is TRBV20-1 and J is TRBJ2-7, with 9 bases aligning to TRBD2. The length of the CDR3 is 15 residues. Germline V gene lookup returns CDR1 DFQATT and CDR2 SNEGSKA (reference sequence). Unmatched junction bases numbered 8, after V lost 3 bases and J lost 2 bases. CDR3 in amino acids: CSASQPTSGPYEQYF. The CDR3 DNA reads TGCAGTGCTAGTCAGCCGACTAGCGGACCCTACGAGCAGTACTTC.

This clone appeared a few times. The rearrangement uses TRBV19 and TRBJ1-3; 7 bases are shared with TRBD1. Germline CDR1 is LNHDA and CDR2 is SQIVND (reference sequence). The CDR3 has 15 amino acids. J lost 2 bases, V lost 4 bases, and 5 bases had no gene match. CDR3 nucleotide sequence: TGTGCCAGTAGTACCGGGACAGTCCCTGGAAACACCATATATTTT. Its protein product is CASSTGTVPGNTIYF.

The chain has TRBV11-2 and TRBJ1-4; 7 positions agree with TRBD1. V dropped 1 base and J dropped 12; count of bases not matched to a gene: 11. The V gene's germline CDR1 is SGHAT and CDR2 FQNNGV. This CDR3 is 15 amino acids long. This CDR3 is CASSLAWGSQGELFF. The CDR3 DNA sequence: TGTGCCAGCAGCTTAGCGTGGGGCTCCCAGGGGGAACTGTTTTTT. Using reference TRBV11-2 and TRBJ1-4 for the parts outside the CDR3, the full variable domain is EAGVAQSPRYKIIEKRQSVAFWCNPISGHATLYWYQQILGQGPKLLIQFQNNGVVDDSQLPKDRFSAERLKGVDSTLKIQPAKLEDSAVYLCASSLAWGSQGELFFGSGTQLSVL.

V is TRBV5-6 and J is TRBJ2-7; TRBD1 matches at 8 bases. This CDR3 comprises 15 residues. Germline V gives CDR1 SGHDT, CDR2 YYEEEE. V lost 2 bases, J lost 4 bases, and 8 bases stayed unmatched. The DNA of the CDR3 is TGTGCCAGCAGCTTTTGGACAGGGTTAAAGTACGAGCAGTACGTC. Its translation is CASSFWTGLKYEQYV.

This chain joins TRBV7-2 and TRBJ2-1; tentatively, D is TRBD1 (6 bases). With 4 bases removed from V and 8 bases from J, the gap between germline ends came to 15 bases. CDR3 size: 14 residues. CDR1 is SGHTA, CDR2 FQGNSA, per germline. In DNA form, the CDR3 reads TGTGCCAGCAGCTCGCCGACAGGTGGGGATGAGCAGTTCTTC. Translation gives CASSSPTGGDEQFF. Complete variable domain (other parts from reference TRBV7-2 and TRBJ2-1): GAGVSQSPSNKVTEKGKDVELRCDPISGHTALYWYRQSLGQGLEFLIYFQGNSAPDKSGLPSDRFSAERTGGSVSTLTIQRTQQEDSAVYLCASSSPTGGDEQFFGPGTRLTVL.

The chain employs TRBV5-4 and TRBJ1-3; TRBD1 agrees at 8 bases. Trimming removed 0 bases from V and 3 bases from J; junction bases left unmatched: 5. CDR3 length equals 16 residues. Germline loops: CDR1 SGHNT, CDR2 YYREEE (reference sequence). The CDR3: CASSLGQGARGNTIYF. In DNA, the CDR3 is TGTGCCAGCAGCTTGGGTCAGGGGGCGCGTGGAAACACCATATATTTT.

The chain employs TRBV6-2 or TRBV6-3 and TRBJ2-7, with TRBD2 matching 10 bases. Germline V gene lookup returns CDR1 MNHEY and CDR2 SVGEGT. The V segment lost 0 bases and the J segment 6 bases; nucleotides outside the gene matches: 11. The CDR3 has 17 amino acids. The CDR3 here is CASSYSKGLAGVREQYF. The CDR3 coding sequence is TGTGCCAGCAGTTACTCTAAGGGGCTAGCGGGAGTTCGCGAGCAGTACTTC.

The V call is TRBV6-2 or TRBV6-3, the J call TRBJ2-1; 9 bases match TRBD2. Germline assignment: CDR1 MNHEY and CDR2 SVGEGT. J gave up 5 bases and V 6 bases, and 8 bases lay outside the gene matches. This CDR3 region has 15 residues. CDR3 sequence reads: CASRYPSGRHNEQFF. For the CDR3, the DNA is TGTGCCAGCAGATACCCGAGCGGGAGGCACAATGAGCAGTTCTTC.

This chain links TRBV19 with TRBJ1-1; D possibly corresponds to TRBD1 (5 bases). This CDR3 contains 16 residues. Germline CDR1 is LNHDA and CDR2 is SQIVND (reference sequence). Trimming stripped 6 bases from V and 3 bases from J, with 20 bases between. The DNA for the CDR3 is TGTGCCAGTAGGAGACAGATTCGCCGGGGGGACACTGAAGCTTTCTTT. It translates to CASRRQIRRGDTEAFF.

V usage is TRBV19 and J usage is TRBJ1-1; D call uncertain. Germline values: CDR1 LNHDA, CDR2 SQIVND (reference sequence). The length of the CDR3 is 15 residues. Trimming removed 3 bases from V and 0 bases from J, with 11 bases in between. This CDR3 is CASSIAAGLNTEAFF. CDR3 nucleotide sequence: TGTGCCAGTAGTATCGCAGCGGGTTTGAACACTGAAGCTTTCTTT.

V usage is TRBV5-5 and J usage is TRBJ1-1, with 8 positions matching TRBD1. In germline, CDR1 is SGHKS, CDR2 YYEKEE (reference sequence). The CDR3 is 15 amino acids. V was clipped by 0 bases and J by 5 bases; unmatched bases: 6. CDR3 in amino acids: CASSLVGTGRTEAFF. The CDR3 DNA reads TGTGCCAGCAGCTTGGTTGGGACAGGAAGAACTGAAGCTTTCTTT.

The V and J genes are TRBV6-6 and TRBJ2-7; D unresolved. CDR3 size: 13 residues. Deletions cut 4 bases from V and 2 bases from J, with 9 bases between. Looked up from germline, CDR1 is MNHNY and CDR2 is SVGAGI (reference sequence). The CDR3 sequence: CASSFLDTYEQYF. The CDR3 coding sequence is TGTGCCAGCAGTTTCCTCGACACCTACGAGCAGTACTTC.

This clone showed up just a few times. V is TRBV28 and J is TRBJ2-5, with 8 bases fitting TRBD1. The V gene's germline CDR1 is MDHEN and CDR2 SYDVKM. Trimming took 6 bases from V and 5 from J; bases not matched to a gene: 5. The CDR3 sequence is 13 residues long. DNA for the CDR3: TGTGCCAGCAGGAGCAGGGGGCCGGAGACCCAGTACTTC. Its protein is CASRSRGPETQYF.

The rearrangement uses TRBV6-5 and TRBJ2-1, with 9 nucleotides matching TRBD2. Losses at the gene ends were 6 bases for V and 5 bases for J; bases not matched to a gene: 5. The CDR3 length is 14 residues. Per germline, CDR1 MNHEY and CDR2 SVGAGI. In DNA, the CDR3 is TGTGCCAGCAGCCGGAGACTAGCGGACAATGAGCAGTTCTTC. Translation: CASSRRLADNEQFF.

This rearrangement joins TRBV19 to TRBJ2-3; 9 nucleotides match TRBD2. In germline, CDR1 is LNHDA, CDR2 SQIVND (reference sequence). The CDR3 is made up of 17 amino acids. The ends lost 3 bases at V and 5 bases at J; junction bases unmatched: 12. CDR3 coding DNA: TGTGCCAGTAGTATGGCTTTAGCGGGGGAAACCGTAGATACGCAGTATTTT. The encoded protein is CASSMALAGETVDTQYF. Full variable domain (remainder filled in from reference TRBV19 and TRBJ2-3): DGGITQSPKYLFRKEGQNVTLSCEQNLNHDAMYWYRQDPGQGLRLIYYSQIVNDFQKGDIAEGYSVSREKKESFPLTVTSAQKNPTAFYLCASSMALAGETVDTQYFGPGTRLTVL.

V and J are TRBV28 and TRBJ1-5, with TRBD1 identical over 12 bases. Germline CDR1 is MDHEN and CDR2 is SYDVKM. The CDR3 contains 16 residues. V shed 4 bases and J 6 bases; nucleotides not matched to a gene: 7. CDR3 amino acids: CASSSFRDRGLQPQHF. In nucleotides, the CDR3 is TGTGCCAGCAGTTCGTTCCGGGACAGGGGGCTTCAGCCCCAGCATTTT.

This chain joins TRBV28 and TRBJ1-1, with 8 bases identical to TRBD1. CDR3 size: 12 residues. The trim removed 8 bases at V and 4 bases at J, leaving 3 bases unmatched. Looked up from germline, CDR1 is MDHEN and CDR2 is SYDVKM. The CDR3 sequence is CASRQGPTEAFF. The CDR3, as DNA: TGTGCCAGCCGACAGGGGCCCACTGAAGCTTTCTTT.

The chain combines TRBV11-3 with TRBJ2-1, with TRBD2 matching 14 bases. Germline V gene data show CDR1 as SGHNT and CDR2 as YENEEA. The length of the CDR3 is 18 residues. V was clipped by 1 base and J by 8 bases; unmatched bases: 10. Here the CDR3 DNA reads TGTGCCAGCAGCTTAGCCCCACGACTAGCGGGAGGGCTCGATGAGCAGTTCTTC. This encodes CASSLAPRLAGGLDEQFF.

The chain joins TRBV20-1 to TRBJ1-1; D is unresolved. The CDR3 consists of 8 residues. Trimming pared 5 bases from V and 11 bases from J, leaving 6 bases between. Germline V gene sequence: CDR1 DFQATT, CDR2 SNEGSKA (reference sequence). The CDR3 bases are TGCAGTGCTGACGGGGCTTTCTTT. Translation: CSADGAFF.

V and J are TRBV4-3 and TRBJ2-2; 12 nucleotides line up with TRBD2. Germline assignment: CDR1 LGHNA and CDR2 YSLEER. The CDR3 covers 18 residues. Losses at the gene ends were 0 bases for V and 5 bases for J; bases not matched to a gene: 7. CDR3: CASSQDLTSGSGTGELFF. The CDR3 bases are TGCGCCAGCAGCCAAGATCTGACTAGCGGGAGTGGTACCGGGGAGCTGTTTTTT.

CDR3 sequence: CASSLPGAGNTIYF. The CDR3 DNA reads TGTGCCAGCAGCTTACCAGGGGCTGGAAACACCATATATTTT. The gene calls are TRBV11-2 and TRBJ1-3, with D tentatively TRBD1 (6 bases). This CDR3 has 14 amino acids. The ends were cut back, 2 bases at V and 2 bases at J, with 7 bases in the middle. Germline V gives CDR1 SGHAT, CDR2 FQNNGV.

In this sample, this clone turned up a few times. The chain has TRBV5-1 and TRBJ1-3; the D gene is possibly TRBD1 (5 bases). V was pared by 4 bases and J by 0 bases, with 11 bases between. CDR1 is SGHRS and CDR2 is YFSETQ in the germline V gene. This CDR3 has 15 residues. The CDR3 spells CASSITGTSGNTIYF. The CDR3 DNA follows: TGCGCCAGCAGCATAACAGGAACCTCTGGAAACACCATATATTTT.

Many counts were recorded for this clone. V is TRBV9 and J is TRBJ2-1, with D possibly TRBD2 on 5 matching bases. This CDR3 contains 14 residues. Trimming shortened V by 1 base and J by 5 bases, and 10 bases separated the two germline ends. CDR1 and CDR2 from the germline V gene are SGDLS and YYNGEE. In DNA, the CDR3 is TGTGCCAGCAGCGTAAGGTGGGAGAACAATGAGCAGTTCTTC. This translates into CASSVRWENNEQFF.

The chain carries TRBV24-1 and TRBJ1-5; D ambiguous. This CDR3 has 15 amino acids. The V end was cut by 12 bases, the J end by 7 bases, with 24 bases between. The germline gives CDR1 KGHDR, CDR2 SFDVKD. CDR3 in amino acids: CAPTNPPAPQQPQHF. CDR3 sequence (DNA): TGTGCCCCTACTAACCCCCCAGCGCCTCAACAGCCCCAGCATTTT.

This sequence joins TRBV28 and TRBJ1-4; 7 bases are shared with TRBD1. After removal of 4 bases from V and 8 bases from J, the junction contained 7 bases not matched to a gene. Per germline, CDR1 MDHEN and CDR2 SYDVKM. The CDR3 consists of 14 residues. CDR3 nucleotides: TGTGCCAGCAGTTCGACAGGGTCTGGGGAAAAACTGTTTTTT. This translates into CASSSTGSGEKLFF.